These 22 T cell receptor beta chains share one sample of origin, sequenced in a study of blood T cells in healthy people across ages (dated by TCRdb to the mid-2010s). Libraries were constructed by 5' RACE. The instrument was an Illumina HiSeq 2500. A second PCR of about 6 to 12 cycles was run with a J-beta primer mix and a sample-barcoded 5' primer. TCRdb passed the public sequencing reads through fastp at Q25 and MiXCR, retaining productive beta sequences. Each entry merges the rows of one CDR3 protein and shows their most common DNA and genes. Across this sample there are about 1.7 million distinct CDR3 sequences, with about 30% seen only once. The ten largest clonotypes hold roughly 8% of the sample. The sequencing input was blood. The receptors here all came from a woman in her twenties or thirties in good health.

This clonotype was seen more than once but under ten times. The rearrangement joins TRBV4-1 to TRBJ2-7; tentatively, D is TRBD2 (5 bases). Germline values: CDR1 MGHRA, CDR2 YSYEKL. The CDR3 covers 15 residues. Trimming removed 2 bases from V and 2 bases from J, with 13 bases in between. CDR3 in DNA: TGCGCCAGCAGCCAAACGGACTTTTTTACCTACGAGCAGTACTTC. Protein product: CASSQTDFFTYEQYF.

This clonotype was counted a few times. The chain employs TRBV7-9 and TRBJ2-1; 7 bases line up with TRBD2. The J segment lost 0 bases and the V segment lost 1 base, leaving 12 bases of the junction unmatched. CDR3 length: 19 amino acids. Germline V gene lookup returns CDR1 SEHNR and CDR2 FQNEAQ (reference sequence). The CDR3 sequence is CASSLEIRLASSSYNEQFF. The CDR3 nucleotides read TGTGCCAGCAGCTTAGAGATTAGACTAGCCTCTAGCTCCTACAATGAGCAGTTCTTC.

V usage is TRBV12-5 and J usage is TRBJ1-5; 7 bases are shared with TRBD1. The CDR3 is 16 residues long. Germline V gene sequence: CDR1 LGHNT, CDR2 FRNRAP. Trimming took 0 bases from V and 7 from J; bases not matched to a gene: 9. CDR3 loop: CASGLVQGSVAQPQHF. The CDR3 coding sequence is TGTGCTAGTGGTTTGGTACAGGGGAGTGTAGCCCAGCCCCAGCATTTT.

The V and J genes are TRBV20-1 and TRBJ2-1, with D perhaps given as TRBD1 or TRBD2 (6 bases each). This CDR3 spans 16 amino acids. Trimming took 3 bases from V and 6 from J, leaving 21 bases between them. CDR1 is DFQATT, CDR2 SNEGSKA, per germline (reference sequence). CDR3 in amino acids: CSASRAGGGVFNEQFF. CDR3 in DNA: TGCAGTGCTAGTCGGGCCGGAGGGGGTGTGTTCAATGAGCAGTTCTTC.

Only a few counts were recorded for this clonotype. This rearrangement joins TRBV5-6 to TRBJ2-3, with D maybe TRBD2 (6 bases). CDR1 and CDR2 from the germline V gene are SGHDT and YYEEEE. This CDR3 is 16 amino acids long. V was pared by 4 bases and J by 1 base, with 16 bases between. The CDR3 nucleotides are TGTGCCAGCAGCCTTGGACTGGAGGGCGGCACAGATACGCAGTATTTT. Its translation: CASSLGLEGGTDTQYF.

The V call is TRBV5-1, the J call TRBJ2-5; 7 nucleotides agree with TRBD2. Germline V lookup: CDR1 SGHRS, CDR2 YFSETQ. With 4 bases clipped from V and 5 bases from J, the junction kept 14 bases outside the gene matches. The CDR3 is 16 amino acids. The CDR3 nucleotides read TGCGCCAGCAGCACCGGCTTCGGGGGGTACATGGAGACCCAGTACTTC. This sequence encodes CASSTGFGGYMETQYF.

J is TRBJ2-3 and V is TRBV7-9; D uncertain. The ends were cut back, 5 bases at V and 0 bases at J, with 18 bases in the middle. This CDR3 is 17 amino acids long. Germline CDR1 reads SEHNR; CDR2 reads FQNEAQ (reference sequence). DNA of the CDR3: TGTGCCAGCAGCATTCAAATGCGGACGGAGAGCACAGATACGCAGTATTTT. It specifies CASSIQMRTESTDTQYF.

This clonotype was recorded a few times. V gene TRBV20-1 combines with J gene TRBJ2-7, with 8 bases that match TRBD1. Trimming removed 3 bases from V and 1 base from J; junction bases left unmatched: 5. Looked up from germline, CDR1 is DFQATT and CDR2 is SNEGSKA (reference sequence). This CDR3 contains 14 residues. The CDR3 nucleotides read TGCAGTGCTAGGAGACAGGGGCTTTCCTACGAGCAGTACTTC. This sequence encodes CSARRQGLSYEQYF.

The chain uses TRBV7-9 and TRBJ2-1; TRBD2 agrees at 7 bases. The V and J ends lost 6 bases and 4 bases, in that order; junction bases with no gene match: 6. CDR1 SEHNR and CDR2 FQNEAQ come from the germline V gene (reference sequence). The CDR3 has 14 amino acids. CDR3 residues: CASRGAGVYNEQFF. DNA of the CDR3: TGTGCCAGCAGGGGTGCGGGAGTATACAATGAGCAGTTCTTC.

CDR3 nucleotide sequence: TGTGCCAGCTCACCCCCCCTTTCCCAGGCGGGCAATGAGCAGTTCTTC. Translating gives CASSPPLSQAGNEQFF. This chain joins TRBV18 and TRBJ2-1, with D possibly being TRBD2 (5 bases). The CDR3 spans 16 residues. V gave up 3 bases and J gave up 6 bases, with 18 bases separating them. From germline, CDR1 is KGHSH and CDR2 LQKENI.

This chain connects TRBV25-1 to TRBJ2-5; possibly TRBD2 for D (7 bases). The CDR3 sequence is 15 residues long. Germline CDR1 and CDR2: MGHDK and SYGVNS. Trimming took off 10 bases at V and 4 bases at J, with 22 bases between the two ends. CDR3 protein: CATLKGEGFSETQYF. For the CDR3, the DNA is TGTGCCACCTTGAAGGGGGAGGGTTTTTCAGAGACCCAGTACTTC. Full variable domain (missing parts from reference TRBV25-1 and TRBJ2-5): EADIYQTPRYLVIGTGKKITLECSQTMGHDKMYWYQQDPGMELHLIHYSYGVNSTEKGDLSSESTVSRIRTEHFPLTLESARPSHTSQYLCATLKGEGFSETQYFGPGTRLLVL.

This clonotype has more than one count but fewer than ten. The genes are TRBV18 and TRBJ2-1; 8 nucleotides agree with TRBD2. V dropped 6 bases and J dropped 8; count of bases not matched to a gene: 27. The length of the CDR3 is 20 residues. Germline CDR1 is KGHSH and CDR2 is LQKENI. CDR3 nucleotide sequence: TGTGCCAGCTCCCCCGGGGAGACTCCACTATCAGCGGGAGAGATCGATGAGCAGTTCTTC. This gives the protein CASSPGETPLSAGEIDEQFF.

In this sample, this clonotype turned up a few times. The rearrangement joins TRBV20-1 to TRBJ1-4; D may be TRBD1 (6 bases). This CDR3 is 13 amino acids long. The V gene's germline CDR1 is DFQATT and CDR2 SNEGSKA (reference sequence). The V end was cut by 3 bases, the J end by 8 bases, with 13 bases between. In DNA, the CDR3 is TGCAGTGCTAGTTCTGGGGGGCAGGAAAAACTGTTTTTT. Translating gives CSASSGGQEKLFF.

A remark on this clonotype: A much larger clonotype is one base distant, so this may be a read error. The chain employs TRBV2 and TRBJ2-1, with 15 nucleotides matching TRBD2. This CDR3 has 15 amino acids. Germline V CDR1 and CDR2: SNHLY, FYNNEI. CDR3 residues: CAGRRTSGGDNEQFF. In nucleotides, the CDR3 is TGTGCCGGCAGGAGGACTAGCGGGGGGGACAATGAGCAGTTCTTC.

This clonotype was recorded a few times. This chain links TRBV18 with TRBJ2-1; D is perhaps TRBD2 (6 bases). With 8 bases removed from V and 5 bases from J, the gap between germline ends came to 19 bases. This CDR3 is built from 15 residues. Germline loops: CDR1 KGHSH, CDR2 LQKENI. CDR3 sequence: CASKRVQRRDNEQFF. The CDR3 DNA follows: TGTGCCAGCAAAAGGGTCCAGCGGAGGGACAATGAGCAGTTCTTC.

This chain links TRBV20-1 with TRBJ2-5; weak D call: TRBD2 (6 bases). The CDR3 has 15 amino acids. Germline values: CDR1 DFQATT, CDR2 SNEGSKA (reference sequence). V was cut by 0 bases and J by 2 bases, with 13 bases left in between. The CDR3 DNA follows: TGCAGTGCTAGAGATGTGACTAGACCACAAGAGACCCAGTACTTC. Protein sequence: CSARDVTRPQETQYF.

In its sample, this clonotype was seen a few times. V gene TRBV20-1 combines with J gene TRBJ2-5; no firm D call. CDR3 length equals 11 residues. Germline V CDR1 and CDR2: DFQATT, SNEGSKA (reference sequence). V lost 3 bases, J lost 5 bases, and 7 bases lay in between. The CDR3 reads CSARTVETQYF. The CDR3 nucleotides read TGCAGTGCTAGGACGGTTGAGACCCAGTACTTC.

This clonotype was counted between two and nine times. The gene calls are TRBV10-3 and TRBJ1-2, with TRBD1 as a possible D gene (6 bases). The V end was cut by 4 bases, the J end by 2 bases, with 11 bases between. This CDR3 contains 14 residues. The V gene's germline CDR1 is ENHRY and CDR2 SYGVKD. The CDR3 sequence: CAISARTANYGYTF. As DNA, the CDR3 is TGTGCCATCAGTGCTAGGACAGCAAACTATGGCTACACCTTC.

The table lists this clonotype with a few counts. This chain uses TRBV4-1 with TRBJ2-5; no reliable D call. V was trimmed by 0 bases and J by 2 bases, leaving 10 bases between them. The germline gives CDR1 MGHRA, CDR2 YSYEKL. The CDR3 is made up of 15 amino acids. The CDR3: CASSQDLSVQETQYF. The CDR3 region has the DNA TGCGCCAGCAGCCAAGATCTCTCTGTACAAGAGACCCAGTACTTC.

In regard to this clonotype: A much larger clone differs by one base, so this may be a read error. The chain carries TRBV5-1 and TRBJ1-2; no firm D call. V was clipped by 4 bases and J by 1 base, with 8 bases between them. CDR3 length equals 13 residues. Looked up from germline, CDR1 is SGHRS and CDR2 is YFSETQ. In DNA, the CDR3 is TGCGCCAGCAGCACGGCAGTTAACTATGGCTACACCTTC. This sequence encodes CASSTAVNYGYTF.

The table lists this clonotype with many counts. The rearrangement links TRBV20-1 to TRBJ2-7, with D possibly matching TRBD1 (5 bases). The CDR3 spans 12 residues. Between the trimmed V and J ends, which lost 3 bases and 6 bases, there was a span of 12 bases. Germline assignment: CDR1 DFQATT and CDR2 SNEGSKA (reference sequence). The DNA of the CDR3 is TGCAGTGCTAGTCTGGCAGGGATCGAGCAGTACTTC. Its protein product is CSASLAGIEQYF.

The CDR3 protein is CASSRTADTEAFF. For the CDR3, the DNA is TGCGCCAGCAGCCGGACAGCGGATACTGAAGCTTTCTTT. This chain connects TRBV5-1 to TRBJ1-1, with a tentative D call TRBD1 (6 bases). The CDR3 is 13 residues long. Germline values: CDR1 SGHRS, CDR2 YFSETQ. V was pared by 4 bases and J by 5 bases, with 12 bases between.